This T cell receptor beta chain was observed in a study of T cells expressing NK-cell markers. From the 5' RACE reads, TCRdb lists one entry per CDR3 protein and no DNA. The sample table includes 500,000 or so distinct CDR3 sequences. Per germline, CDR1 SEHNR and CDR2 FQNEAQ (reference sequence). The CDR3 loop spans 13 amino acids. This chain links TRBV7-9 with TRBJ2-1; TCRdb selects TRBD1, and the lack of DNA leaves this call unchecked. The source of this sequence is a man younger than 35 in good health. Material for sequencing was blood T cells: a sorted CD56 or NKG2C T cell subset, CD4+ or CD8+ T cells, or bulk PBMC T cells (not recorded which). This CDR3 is CASSLRDRGEQFF.